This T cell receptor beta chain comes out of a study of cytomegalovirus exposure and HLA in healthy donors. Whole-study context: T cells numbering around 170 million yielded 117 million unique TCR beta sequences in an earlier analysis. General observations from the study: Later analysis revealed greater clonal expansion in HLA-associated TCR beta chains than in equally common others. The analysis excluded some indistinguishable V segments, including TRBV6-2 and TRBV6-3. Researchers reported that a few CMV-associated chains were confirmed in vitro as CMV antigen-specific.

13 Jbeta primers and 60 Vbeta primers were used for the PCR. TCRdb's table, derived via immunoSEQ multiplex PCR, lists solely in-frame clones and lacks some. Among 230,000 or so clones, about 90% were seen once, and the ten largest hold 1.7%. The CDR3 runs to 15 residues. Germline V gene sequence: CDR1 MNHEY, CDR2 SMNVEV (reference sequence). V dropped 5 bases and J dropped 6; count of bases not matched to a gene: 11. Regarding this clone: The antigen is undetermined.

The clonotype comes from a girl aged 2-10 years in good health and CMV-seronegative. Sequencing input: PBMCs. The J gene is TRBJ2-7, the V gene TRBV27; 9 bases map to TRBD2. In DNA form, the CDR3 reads TGTGCCAGCAGTGTTAGCGGGGGCGTAAAACCCGAGCAGTACTTC. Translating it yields CASSVSGGVKPEQYF.